The sequence of this T cell receptor (beta chain) was determined in a study of blood T cell repertoires in COVID-19. Across the study: Spain, Italy and the United States supplied samples that represented acute and convalescent COVID-19. In each case, the material was cDNA or gDNA derived from T cells, B-cell-depleted T cells, or PBMCs.

Trimming took 2 bases from V and 8 from J; bases not matched to a gene: 10. The length of the CDR3 is 15 residues. The germline V gene encodes CDR1 MNHNS and CDR2 SASEGT. The authors' processing: Reference gene primers were amplified, and this amplification served to estimate nucleated cell counts. Measured with immunoSEQ multiplex PCR; TCRdb has only the in-frame clones, and not every one. The D gene and trimming were derived from the DNA, and the V and J assignments and clone size from that table. Altogether some 180,000 clones are present, 75% to 90% being singletons, with the ten largest covering roughly 8.2%.

This receptor was identified in a woman aged 55-75 years with acute or convalescent COVID-19. This sequence joins TRBV6-1 and TRBJ2-3, with 7 nucleotides matching TRBD2. Material for sequencing was peripheral blood. Written as DNA, the CDR3 is TGTGCCAGCAGTGAAAATGGCCCGGGGGGTGGTACGCAGTATTTT. Encoded protein: CASSENGPGGGTQYF.